This T cell receptor (beta chain) was profiled in a study of long-term antiretroviral therapy in people with HIV. This CDR3 has 16 residues. CDR1 SGHNT and CDR2 YYREEE come from the germline V gene (reference sequence). The V end lost 0 bases, the J end lost 6 bases, and 15 bases lay between the germline ends. At the survey level, the v3.0 immunoSEQ assay was run. Profiling relied on immunoSEQ multiplex PCR, and the TCRdb table lists in-frame clones only, not all of them. The repertoire has 20,000 to 25,000 clones, around 81% of them found once; the top ten carry roughly 7%. This clonotype originated in a man aged 30-40 years with HIV. The chain uses TRBV5-4 and TRBJ2-2, with D possibly matching TRBD2 (6 bases). The sample here was unsorted PBMCs, taken 1.5 years after starting antiretroviral therapy. CDR3 region: CASSLARDLRAGELFF. In DNA form, the CDR3 reads TGTGCCAGCAGCTTGGCCAGGGACTTAAGGGCCGGGGAGCTGTTTTTT.